Each of the 19 T cell receptor beta chains below was sequenced from the same sample in a study of cytomegalovirus exposure and HLA in healthy donors. Researchers ran the PCR with 60 Vbeta and 13 Jbeta primers. Repertoires were generated with immunoSEQ multiplex PCR, while TCRdb's copy carries only in-frame clones and drops some. The sample holds tens of thousands of clones; 55% to 65% are singletons and the top ten take roughly 3%. Input material: PBMCs. These TCRs come from a woman in her 50s in good health and CMV-seronegative.

The rearrangement uses TRBV19 and TRBJ1-3, with TRBD1 identical over 8 bases. J was trimmed by 0 bases and V by 6 bases; bases with no gene match: 7. Germline lookup yields CDR1 LNHDA and CDR2 SQIVND (reference sequence). This CDR3 contains 16 residues. The CDR3: CASSQGQDFSGNTIYF. The CDR3 nucleotides are TGTGCCAGTAGCCAGGGACAGGACTTCTCTGGAAACACCATATATTTT. Variable domain in full (rest from reference TRBV19 and TRBJ1-3): DGGITQSPKYLFRKEGQNVTLSCEQNLNHDAMYWYRQDPGQGLRLIYYSQIVNDFQKGDIAEGYSVSREKKESFPLTVTSAQKNPTAFYLCASSQGQDFSGNTIYFGEGSWLTVV.

The chain has TRBV4-3 and TRBJ1-2; D is unresolved. The length of the CDR3 is 13 residues. Per the germline V gene, CDR1 is LGHNA and CDR2 is YSLEER. The ends were cut back, 4 bases at V and 1 base at J, with 7 bases in the middle. The CDR3 sequence is CASSLGVNYGYTF. As DNA, the CDR3 is TGCGCCAGCAGCCTAGGAGTTAACTATGGCTACACCTTC.

This clone was detected only a few times. This sequence joins TRBV6-1 and TRBJ2-7, with D possibly TRBD1 on 5 matching bases. Trimming took off 1 base at V and 5 bases at J, with 12 bases between the two ends. This CDR3 spans 14 amino acids. CDR1 is MNHNS, CDR2 SASEGT, per germline. DNA of the CDR3: TGTGCCAGCAGTGAAGGGGGCAGTAGTAACGAGCAGTACTTC. Translating it yields CASSEGGSSNEQYF.

The genes are TRBV5-1 and TRBJ2-2, with 10 bases aligning to TRBD1. This CDR3 region has 16 residues. The germline gives CDR1 SGHRS, CDR2 YFSETQ. V gave up 2 bases and J gave up 6 bases; unmatched junction bases: 7. DNA for the CDR3: TGCGCCAGCAGCTTCTCCGGGACAGGGGTTTCCGGGGAGCTGTTTTTT. Protein product: CASSFSGTGVSGELFF.

The chain is built from TRBV6-5 and TRBJ1-5; D ambiguous. Trimming left V 2 bases short and J 1 base short, with 9 bases between. There are 15 residues in the CDR3. Germline V gives CDR1 MNHEY, CDR2 SVGAGI. The CDR3 spells CASSYLAESNQPQHF. As DNA, the CDR3 is TGTGCCAGCAGTTACCTGGCTGAAAGCAATCAGCCCCAGCATTTT.

The chain recombines TRBV7-9 with TRBJ2-1; 8 positions agree with TRBD2. The V segment lost 4 bases and the J segment 13 bases; nucleotides outside the gene matches: 9. CDR1 is SEHNR, CDR2 FQNEAQ, per germline (reference sequence). The CDR3 is 13 residues long. The CDR3 loop is CASSYGAGEVQFF. In DNA, the CDR3 is TGTGCCAGCAGCTACGGAGCGGGGGAGGTACAGTTCTTC.

This sequence joins TRBV2 and TRBJ1-5; a possible D gene is TRBD1 (6 bases). There are 13 residues in the CDR3. V was pared by 8 bases and J by 4 bases, with 12 bases between. Per germline, CDR1 SNHLY and CDR2 FYNNEI. CDR3 region: CASEAQGNQPQHF. The CDR3 DNA reads as TGTGCCAGCGAGGCTCAGGGGAATCAGCCCCAGCATTTT.

V and J are TRBV5-6 and TRBJ2-4, with D perhaps matching TRBD1 (6 bases). The CDR3 covers 15 residues. Germline V gene lookup returns CDR1 SGHDT and CDR2 YYEEEE. V was cut by 3 bases and J by 0 bases, with 10 bases left in between. The CDR3 here is CASSSLQGAKNIQYF. The CDR3 DNA reads as TGTGCCAGCAGCTCGCTACAGGGAGCCAAAAACATTCAGTACTTC.

The CDR3 loop is CASSPGEGGDEKLFF. The DNA for the CDR3 is TGTGCCAGCAGCCCGGGGGAAGGGGGCGATGAAAAACTGTTTTTT. The chain recombines TRBV5-4 with TRBJ1-4; 7 nucleotides line up with TRBD1. Trimming removed 4 bases from V and 6 bases from J; junction bases left unmatched: 9. CDR1 and CDR2 (germline): SGHNT, YYREEE (reference sequence). The CDR3 totals 15 residues.

V gene TRBV4-1 combines with J gene TRBJ2-1, with D tentatively TRBD2 (5 bases). Deletions cut 3 bases from V and 9 bases from J, with 9 bases between. CDR1 and CDR2 (germline): MGHRA, YSYEKL. The CDR3 length is 12 residues. This CDR3 reads CASSQDWREQFF. The CDR3 DNA reads TGCGCCAGCAGCCAGGACTGGCGTGAGCAGTTCTTC.

Ten or more counts support this clone. The chain has TRBV9 and TRBJ2-1, with TRBD2 matching 9 bases. The CDR3 spans 15 residues. V shed 3 bases, J shed 7 bases, and the junction held 8 bases outside the gene matches. Germline loops: CDR1 SGDLS, CDR2 YYNGEE. DNA for the CDR3: TGTGCCAGCAGCGCCAGACTAGCGGTATGGAATGAGCAGTTCTTC. Translating gives CASSARLAVWNEQFF.

The rearrangement links TRBV6-5 to TRBJ2-7; the D gene is possibly TRBD1 (6 bases). This CDR3 spans 15 amino acids. V lost 4 bases and J lost 2, with 15 bases in between. CDR1 and CDR2 from the germline V gene are MNHEY and SVGAGI. CDR3 sequence (DNA): TGTGCCAGCAGTTCCCTTCACAGGGCTACCTACGAGCAGTACTTC. Encoded protein: CASSSLHRATYEQYF.

To note about this clone: Other nucleotide sequences from this sample produce the same CDR3. The DNA of the CDR3 is TGTGCCAGCAGCTTAGTGGGACTAGCGGGTGCCTACGAGCAGTACTTC. It is translated as CASSLVGLAGAYEQYF. The chain combines TRBV7-8 with TRBJ2-7; 12 bases are a match to TRBD2. The germline CDR1 and CDR2 sequences are SGHVS and FQNEAQ. This CDR3 is built from 16 residues. J lost 2 bases, V lost 1 base, and 3 bases had no gene match.

This clone appeared a few times. The chain combines TRBV4-1 with TRBJ2-5; 7 nucleotides align to TRBD1. CDR1 and CDR2 from the germline V gene are MGHRA and YSYEKL. The J segment lost 1 base and the V segment lost 1 base, leaving 6 bases of the junction unmatched. There are 16 residues in the CDR3. The CDR3 nucleotides are TGCGCCAGCAGCCAAGGGACAGGTCGAATCCAAGAGACCCAGTACTTC. The encoded protein is CASSQGTGRIQETQYF.

The chain recombines TRBV6-6 with TRBJ2-1; TRBD2 is a possible D gene (5 bases). The CDR3 has 14 residues. Germline values: CDR1 MNHNY, CDR2 SVGAGI (reference sequence). The V and J ends lost 6 bases and 9 bases respectively, with 18 bases between them. The CDR3 coding sequence is TGTGCCAGCAGCTTGGTCCTAGCCGACGCTGAGCAGTTCTTC. It translates to CASSLVLADAEQFF.

The chain has TRBV5-1 and TRBJ2-3, with D tentatively TRBD2 (6 bases). The CDR3 is 15 amino acids. In germline, CDR1 is SGHRS, CDR2 YFSETQ. Trimming removed 0 bases at V and 3 bases at J, with 11 bases between. CDR3 sequence: CASSLGAGGTDTQYF. DNA of the CDR3: TGCGCCAGCAGCTTGGGAGCGGGCGGTACAGATACGCAGTATTTT.

The chain links TRBV20-1 to TRBJ1-2; D gene unclear. CDR1 DFQATT and CDR2 SNEGSKA come from the germline V gene (reference sequence). The CDR3 is 11 amino acids. Deletions cut 3 bases from V and 12 bases from J, with 14 bases between. In DNA form, the CDR3 reads TGCAGTGCTAGTGATAGAGGGCTCGACACCTTC. Protein product: CSASDRGLDTF.

This chain connects TRBV6-6 to TRBJ2-7; the match to TRBD1 covers 11 bases. This CDR3 spans 14 amino acids. Germline CDR1 is MNHNY and CDR2 is SVGAGI (reference sequence). The V and J ends lost 8 bases and 3 bases, in that order; junction bases with no gene match: 6. The CDR3 sequence is CASGGQGVLYEQYF. DNA of the CDR3: TGTGCCAGCGGGGGACAGGGGGTCCTCTACGAGCAGTACTTC.

This chain connects TRBV28 to TRBJ2-1, with D perhaps TRBD1 (6 bases). This CDR3 has 12 amino acids. V lost 11 bases, J lost 2 bases, and 10 bases lay in between. Germline V gives CDR1 MDHEN, CDR2 SYDVKM. The CDR3 sequence is CAVQGTYNEQFF. As DNA, the CDR3 is TGTGCCGTACAGGGAACCTACAATGAGCAGTTCTTC.